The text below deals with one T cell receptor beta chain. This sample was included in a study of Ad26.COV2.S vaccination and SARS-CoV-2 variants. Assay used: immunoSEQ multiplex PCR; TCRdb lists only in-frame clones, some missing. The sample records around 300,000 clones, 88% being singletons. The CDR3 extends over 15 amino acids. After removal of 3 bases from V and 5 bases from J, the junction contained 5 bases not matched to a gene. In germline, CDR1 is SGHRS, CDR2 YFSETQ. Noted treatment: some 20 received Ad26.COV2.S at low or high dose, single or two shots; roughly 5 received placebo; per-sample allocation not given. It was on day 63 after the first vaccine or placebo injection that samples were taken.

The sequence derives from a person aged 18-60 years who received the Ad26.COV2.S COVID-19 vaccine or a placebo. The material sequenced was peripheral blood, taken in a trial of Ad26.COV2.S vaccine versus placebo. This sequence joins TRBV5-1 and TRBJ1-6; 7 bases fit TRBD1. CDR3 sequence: CASSWGTEDNSPLHF. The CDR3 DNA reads TGCGCCAGCAGCTGGGGGACAGAAGATAATTCACCCCTCCACTTT.